Each of the 10 T cell receptor beta chains below was sequenced from the same sample in a study of Graves' ophthalmopathy and Graves' hyperthyroidism. CDR3 regions of TCR beta were amplified from RNA transcripts. A first-round RT-PCR used HTBI primers, followed by a second-round multiplex PCR. TCRdb re-called the multiplex PCR reads through MiXCR, storing one row per CDR3 protein. This table holds 170,000 or so distinct CDR3 sequences, 30% to 45% found once. Sequenced input: peripheral blood. The receptors here all came from a woman aged 35 to 49 with Graves' ophthalmopathy.

This clonotype was observed many times. V is TRBV3-1 and J is TRBJ1-3; no firm D call. CDR3 size: 15 residues. Germline V gene lookup returns CDR1 LGHDT and CDR2 YNNKEL (reference sequence). The V end lost 0 bases, the J end lost 2 bases, and 8 bases lay between the germline ends. The DNA for the CDR3 is TGTGCCAGCAGCCAAGATTGGACCCCTGGAAACACCATATATTTT. This codes for CASSQDWTPGNTIYF.

Ten or more counts support this clonotype. The chain couples TRBV27 to TRBJ1-1; 7 bases are a match to TRBD1. Looked up from germline, CDR1 is MNHEY and CDR2 is SMNVEV (reference sequence). The CDR3 extends over 13 amino acids. With 3 bases clipped from V and 5 bases from J, the junction kept 3 bases outside the gene matches. CDR3 DNA: TGTGCCAGCAGTTTCGCCAGGGGGACTGAAGCTTTCTTT. Translation: CASSFARGTEAFF.

The chain couples TRBV29-1 to TRBJ1-1; 8 bases map to TRBD1. Germline V gene lookup returns CDR1 SQVTM and CDR2 ANQGSEA. The ends lost 8 bases at V and 1 base at J; junction bases unmatched: 6. The CDR3 totals 13 residues. The CDR3 DNA reads as TGCAGCTTGAGACAGGGGCCGAACACTGAAGCTTTCTTT. It is translated as CSLRQGPNTEAFF.

The V call is TRBV9, the J call TRBJ2-6; TRBD1 or TRBD2 may be the D gene (5 bases each). V lost 0 bases and J lost 0, with 7 bases in between. CDR1 and CDR2 (germline): SGDLS, YYNGEE. The CDR3 has 16 amino acids. The CDR3 sequence: CASSVVGTSGANVLTF. The CDR3 nucleotides are TGTGCCAGCAGCGTAGTGGGGACCTCTGGGGCCAACGTCCTGACTTTC.

This clonotype was observed many times. The J gene is TRBJ1-1, the V gene TRBV30; a possible D gene is TRBD1 (5 bases). The germline gives CDR1 GTSNPN, CDR2 SVGIG (reference sequence). Trimming took 3 bases from V and 0 from J, leaving 8 bases between them. The CDR3 is 13 residues long. The CDR3 here is CAWRGLLNTEAFF. Here the CDR3 DNA reads TGTGCCTGGAGGGGACTTCTGAACACTGAAGCTTTCTTT.

Many counts were recorded for this clonotype. This sequence joins TRBV6-1 and TRBJ2-6, with 7 positions matching TRBD1. The J segment lost 0 bases and the V segment lost 7 bases, leaving 15 bases of the junction unmatched. CDR1 and CDR2 from the germline V gene are MNHNS and SASEGT. This CDR3 has 19 amino acids. The CDR3 region is CASIVRFTGAPSGANVLTF. CDR3 DNA: TGTGCCAGCATTGTTCGGTTTACAGGGGCGCCCTCTGGGGCCAACGTCCTGACTTTC.

At least ten counts were recorded for this clonotype. The CDR3 here is CASSLELAGEGYEQYF. The CDR3 bases are TGCGCCAGCAGCTTGGAACTAGCGGGAGAGGGGTACGAGCAGTACTTC. The chain combines TRBV5-1 with TRBJ2-7, with 11 bases aligning to TRBD2. CDR1 and CDR2 (germline): SGHRS, YFSETQ. The CDR3 sequence is 16 residues long. V lost 0 bases to trimming and J lost 4 bases; unmatched junction nucleotides: 6. The complete variable domain, with remaining parts taken from reference TRBV5-1 and TRBJ2-7, reads KAGVTQTPRYLIKTRGQQVTLSCSPISGHRSVSWYQQTPGQGLQFLFEYFSETQRNKGNFPGRFSGRQFSNSRSEMNVSTLELGDSALYLCASSLELAGEGYEQYFGPGTRLTVT.

This clonotype turned up a few times. This chain links TRBV11-2 with TRBJ1-2; 9 nucleotides agree with TRBD1. This CDR3 has 16 residues. CDR1 is SGHAT, CDR2 FQNNGV, per germline. J gave up 4 bases and V 0 bases, and 6 bases lay outside the gene matches. This chain's CDR3 is CASSLDGGQGSYGYTF. CDR3 coding DNA: TGTGCCAGCAGCTTAGATGGGGGACAGGGATCCTATGGCTACACCTTC.

V gene TRBV7-2 combines with J gene TRBJ2-5, with 7 bases lining up with TRBD2. V shed 6 bases and J 10 bases; nucleotides not matched to a gene: 8. The CDR3 consists of 12 residues. Germline-derived CDR1 and CDR2 are SGHTA and FQGNSA. In DNA form, the CDR3 reads TGTGCCAGCAGTTTGGGGGGGATAGACCAGTACTTC. This encodes CASSLGGIDQYF.

CDR3 loop: CASSPPFGSTVGEQYF. As DNA, the CDR3 is TGTGCCAGCTCACCTCCTTTTGGATCTACCGTTGGGGAGCAGTACTTC. The chain recombines TRBV18 with TRBJ2-7; D uncertain. Germline V gene data show CDR1 as KGHSH and CDR2 as LQKENI. The CDR3 length is 16 residues. With 3 bases removed from V and 7 bases from J, the gap between germline ends came to 22 bases.